This T cell receptor (beta chain) originates from a study of chemoradiotherapy in HPV16-positive cancers. Study findings and constraints: During treatment, candidate HPV-specific clones and E7-related motifs expanded in tumor.

Assay: immunoSEQ multiplex PCR; the TCRdb copy retains only in-frame clones and omits some. The table has around 3,500 clones, about 93% seen once. In germline, CDR1 is KGHSH, CDR2 LQKENI. Trimming shortened V by 1 base and J by 2 bases, and 21 bases separated the two germline ends. The CDR3 consists of 19 residues. With regard to this clone: What it recognizes is unknown.

The chain is built from TRBV18 and TRBJ1-5; no clear D gene. This material was collected from a patient who underwent chemoradiotherapy. The clonotype originates from a human donor with HPV-associated anogenital cancer. The CDR3 DNA is TGTGCCAGCTCACCACAGATTTTGAGGACGATTCAGGGCAATCAGCCCCAGCATTTT. Its protein is CASSPQILRTIQGNQPQHF. Filled out from reference TRBV18 and TRBJ1-5, the complete variable domain reads NAGVMQNPRHLVRRRGQEARLRCSPMKGHSHVYWYRQLPEEGLKFMVYLQKENIIDESGMPKERFSAEFPKEGPSILRIQQVVRGDSAAYFCASSPQILRTIQGNQPQHFGDGTRLSIL.